The sequence of this TCR beta chain was determined in a study of blood T cell repertoires in COVID-19 (dated by TCRdb to the early 2020s). As for the study more broadly: Samples covering the acute and convalescent phases of COVID-19 were provided by collaborators in the United States, Italy and Spain. A de-identified subject ID, COVID-19 status, age in years and sex were almost always included in the sample metadata. The dataset comprised deeply sampled blood TCRbeta repertoires from subjects exposed to, actively infected with, or recovered from COVID-19. Samples came from the ongoing ImmuneRACE study (first 160 participants) plus 1,254 subjects from 6 global collaborators. Where HLA class I and class II types were available, the types were taken from metadata supplied by the sample provider, not from assay-based typing. The prospective study material was composed of cDNA or gDNA derived from T cells, B-cell-depleted T cells, or PBMCs. The repertoires were released in a freely available public database meant as a resource for research on the immune response to SARS-CoV-2. Overall study results and their limits: The amount of clinical and demographic metadata varied by source and participant and was provided uncurated.

A second Seattle source provided samples from volunteer blood donors who had recovered from COVID-19. Whole blood was collected in K2EDTA tubes by collaborating institutions according to the institutions' own protocols. For TCRbeta analysis, collaborator samples were shipped as frozen whole blood, as isolated PBMCs, or as DNA extracted from either sample type. TCRbeta CDR3 regions were amplified from genomic DNA by means of the immunoSEQ Assay, a bias-controlled multiplex PCR. For the original study's pipeline: The number of nucleated cells in each sample was estimated from the amplification of reference gene primers within the assay. To quantify the absolute abundance of each unique TCRbeta CDR3 rearrangement, sequence reads were collapsed and filtered. Productive Simpson clonality was computed per sample as the square root of Simpson's diversity index over productive rearrangements. Imported from immuneACCESS, the table was reduced by TCRdb to in-frame sequences with V and J called. These copies leave out some clones; in studies compared against another copy, an unresolved V gene accounts for under half, and the cause of the remainder is not known. That table gives V, J and clone size, and the DNA gave D and trimming. The sample table contains about 270,000 clones; only one count was recorded for around 90% of them. Roughly 4% of the sample is in the top ten clones.

The CDR3 contains 16 residues, cysteine and phenylalanine counted. Only the CDR3 portion is preserved as DNA: 48 bases, with reading frame beginning at the first base. Trimming takes 3 bases from V and 1 base from J, and the germline ends sit 15 bases apart. Taken from the germline V gene, the CDR1 and CDR2 loops are SGHTA and FQGNSA. This clone was observed a few times. Its antigen has not been determined. Base quality data are lacking; no much larger clone is found one base away. The sample was peripheral blood. This receptor was taken from a man aged 55 to 70 who had recovered from COVID-19. Recombination linked TRBV7-2 to TRBJ1-1, with the identity of the D gene unclear. The encoded CDR3 is CASSFGVRSGNTEAFF. The DNA sequence is given as TGTGCCAGCAGCTTTGGTGTTCGGTCGGGGAACACTGAAGCTTTCTTT.